The next 2 T cell receptor beta chains were all read from a single sample in a study of glioma-infiltrating T cells. Amplification of TCR alpha and beta CDR3 regions from RNA used iRepertoire nested multiplex PCR. TCRdb reprocessed the multiplex PCR reads via MiXCR and lists one record per CDR3 protein. The table includes 170,000 or so distinct CDR3 sequences, 43% detected once. The specimen was glioma tissue, nonneoplastic brain tissue, or PBMCs (not recorded which). These receptors all come from a human donor with low-grade glioma or glioblastoma, undergoing nonglioma brain surgery, or in good health (not recorded which).

Worth noting for this clonotype: This clone may be a read error of a much larger clone one base away. This sequence joins TRBV10-3 and TRBJ1-2; D possibly corresponds to TRBD1 (5 bases). CDR3 length equals 13 residues. Germline loops: CDR1 ENHRY, CDR2 SYGVKD. Deletions cut 5 bases from V and 6 bases from J, with 13 bases between. In DNA form, the CDR3 reads TGTGCCATCAGTCAGGGAACGGAGGATGGCTACACCTTC. It codes for CAISQGTEDGYTF.

This clonotype was picked up many times. V and J are TRBV15 and TRBJ1-4; 11 bases fit TRBD1. Germline-derived CDR1 and CDR2 are LNHNV and YYDKDF (reference sequence). The CDR3 contains 15 residues. Germline trimming cut 3 bases from V and 7 bases from J; bases unmatched to any gene: 4. The chain's CDR3 is CATSRRTGGSEKLFF. The CDR3 DNA sequence: TGTGCCACCAGCAGGCGGACAGGGGGCAGTGAAAAACTGTTTTTT. The full variable domain, with the rest looked up from reference TRBV15 and TRBJ1-4, is DAMVIQNPRYQVTQFGKPVTLSCSQTLNHNVMYWYQQKSSQAPKLLFHYYDKDFNNEADTPDNFQSRRPNTSFCFLDIRSPGLGDTAMYLCATSRRTGGSEKLFFGSGTQLSVL.